The clone carrying this T cell receptor beta chain was counted between two and nine times. The antigen is not known. The CDR3 is 13 amino acids. V lost 1 base and J lost 6, with 10 bases in between. The germline V gene has CDR1 GTSNPN and CDR2 SVGIG (reference sequence). As every portion of the isolated RNA was reverse transcribed, the sequencing read expressed TCRB transcripts. The method was immunoSEQ multiplex PCR; TCRdb's version includes in-frame clones alone and lacks a portion of them. The data show 350,000 to 400,000 clones, with around 12% seen just once and 0.0095% to 0.011% held by the top ten. The data stem from a study of beta chain features in type 1 diabetes. Study-level findings and limits: Possibly, sequencing cDNA over-represented cells that had high TCR expression levels. Within each of all four CD4+ subsets, Type 1 diabetes patients had TCRB CDR3s that were moderately but significantly shorter.

Sorting that relied on CD45RO/CCR7/CD25/CD127/CD95/CD27 yielded CD4+ naive, central memory, regulatory and stem cell-like memory cells. This clonotype was sampled from a woman between 18 and 30 years old with type 1 diabetes. This rearrangement joins TRBV30 to TRBJ1-5; TRBD1 is a possible D gene (5 bases). Sequencing input: naive CD4+ T cells from blood. The CDR3: CAWSGGEIQPQHF. CDR3 DNA sequence: TGTGCCTGGAGTGGGGGGGAGATTCAGCCCCAGCATTTT.